The sequence of this TCR beta chain was determined in a study of CD8 T cells in ankylosing spondylitis. V shed 7 bases and J 1 base; nucleotides not matched to a gene: 11. CDR3 size: 16 residues. Germline V gene sequence: CDR1 SGHTA, CDR2 FQGNSA. General study findings and limits: Prior work had noted some motif variants in reactive arthritis blood and synovial fluid. Disease-linked clones reportedly showed significant enrichment in matched ankylosing spondylitis synovial fluid. A TCR beta motif of about 8 highly homologous variants seemed to mark ankylosing spondylitis blood.

This clonotype was picked up many times. Its target is not known. 5'-RACE, quantitative and with molecular barcodes, yielded the TCR beta libraries. Via MiXCR, TCRdb re-called the 5' RACE reads, giving one row per CDR3 protein. This table holds 500,000 or so distinct CDR3 sequences, about 5.4% found once. Sequences were obtained from blood, either unsorted or a sorted T cell fraction (not recorded which). The sequence came from a male donor with ankylosing spondylitis. The V call is TRBV7-2, the J call TRBJ2-5; 8 nucleotides agree with TRBD2. The CDR3 reads CASTPNQRGSQETQYF. CDR3 coding DNA: TGTGCCAGCACCCCCAACCAGCGGGGGAGCCAAGAGACCCAGTACTTC.